The 12 T cell receptor beta chains below come from one sample, sequenced in a study of T cells in Graves' hyperthyroidism and ophthalmopathy. The source material, RNA transcripts, was used to amplify TCR beta CDR3 regions. First-round RT-PCR with HTBI primers amplified the TCR CDR3 region. One entry per CDR3 protein results from TCRdb running MiXCR on the multiplex PCR reads. The profile shows some 490,000 distinct CDR3 sequences, 16% of them singletons. The sequencing sample was made of blood. These receptors were collected from a woman aged 30 to 39 with Graves' ophthalmopathy.

CDR3 nucleotides: TGTGCCAGCAGTGAATTGGGGGAGGCCTATGGCTACACCTTC. This encodes CASSELGEAYGYTF. V is TRBV25-1 and J is TRBJ1-2; D may be TRBD1 (5 bases). The CDR3 covers 14 residues. The germline CDR1 and CDR2 sequences are MGHDK and SYGVNS. Trimming pared 1 base from V and 4 bases from J, leaving 10 bases between.

This sequence joins TRBV7-9 and TRBJ1-2; D is uncertain. V lost 8 bases, J lost 8 bases, and 9 bases lay in between. Germline-derived CDR1 and CDR2 are SEHNR and FQNEAQ (reference sequence). The CDR3 extends over 10 amino acids. The chain's CDR3 is CASGMGGYTF. DNA of the CDR3: TGTGCCAGCGGGATGGGGGGCTACACCTTC.

V usage is TRBV25-1 and J usage is TRBJ1-2; 7 bases align to TRBD1. The germline V gene has CDR1 MGHDK and CDR2 SYGVNS. The CDR3 length is 14 residues. Unmatched junction bases numbered 9, after V lost 8 bases and J lost 3 bases. The CDR3 protein is CASVGDTGDYGYTF. The CDR3 DNA reads as TGTGCCAGCGTTGGGGATACAGGGGACTATGGCTACACCTTC.

This rearrangement joins TRBV18 to TRBJ1-6; possibly TRBD1 for D (5 bases). V lost 4 bases and J lost 5, with 18 bases in between. The CDR3 sequence is 17 residues long. Germline CDR1 KGHSH, CDR2 LQKENI. The CDR3 protein is CASSLGTAGADNSPLHF. The CDR3 DNA follows: TGTGCCAGCTCACTTGGGACGGCCGGAGCAGATAATTCACCCCTCCACTTT. Looking up the rest from reference TRBV18 and TRBJ1-6 gives the full variable domain: NAGVMQNPRHLVRRRGQEARLRCSPMKGHSHVYWYRQLPEEGLKFMVYLQKENIIDESGMPKERFSAEFPKEGPSILRIQQVVRGDSAAYFCASSLGTAGADNSPLHFGNGTRLTVT.

This clonotype has at least ten counts. This rearrangement joins TRBV28 to TRBJ2-1, with 11 bases matching TRBD2. The CDR3 runs 15 residues. CDR1 MDHEN and CDR2 SYDVKM come from the germline V gene. V gave up 5 bases and J gave up 4 bases; unmatched junction bases: 4. CDR3 DNA sequence: TGTGCCAGCAGTAACGGGACTAGCGGATACAATGAGCAGTTCTTC. It encodes CASSNGTSGYNEQFF.

This clonotype has a handful of counts. This chain connects TRBV27 to TRBJ2-7; 7 bases are a match to TRBD1. The CDR3 is made up of 14 amino acids. Per the germline V gene, CDR1 is MNHEY and CDR2 is SMNVEV (reference sequence). J lost 2 bases, V lost 6 bases, and 7 bases had no gene match. The CDR3 sequence: CASRFSGTAYEQYF. The CDR3 coding sequence is TGTGCCAGCAGATTCTCCGGGACAGCCTACGAGCAGTACTTC.

The V and J genes are TRBV7-9 and TRBJ1-5, with a weak D call TRBD1 (5 bases). Germline V CDR1 and CDR2: SEHNR, FQNEAQ (reference sequence). V lost 8 bases and J 4 bases, leaving 15 bases between the germline ends. The CDR3 is made up of 14 amino acids. The CDR3 nucleotides are TGTGCCAGCGGACCGGGGGAGGAAAATCAGCCCCAGCATTTT. Translated: CASGPGEENQPQHF.

V usage is TRBV12-3 or TRBV12-4 and J usage is TRBJ2-7; maybe TRBD1 (5 bases). Trimming shortened V by 4 bases and J by 0 bases, and 10 bases separated the two germline ends. This CDR3 region has 14 residues. CDR3 residues: CASSSRVDSYEQYF. CDR3 bases: TGTGCCAGCAGTTCCAGGGTTGACTCCTACGAGCAGTACTTC.

This clonotype was counted only a few times. V usage is TRBV28 and J usage is TRBJ1-5, with D possibly being TRBD1 (6 bases). Between the trimmed V and J ends, which lost 6 bases and 4 bases, there was a span of 16 bases. The germline gives CDR1 MDHEN, CDR2 SYDVKM. CDR3 size: 15 residues. CDR3 residues: CASSPTGPRNQPQHF. CDR3 nucleotide sequence: TGTGCCAGCAGCCCAACAGGGCCTCGAAATCAGCCCCAGCATTTT.

This clonotype was picked up a small number of times. The CDR3 end shows no conserved phenylalanine or tryptophan, and so a read error is likely. This rearrangement joins TRBV19 to TRBJ2-2; D perhaps matches TRBD1 (6 bases). Trimming pared 1 base from V and 2 bases from J, leaving 8 bases between. CDR1 and CDR2 from the germline V gene are LNHDA and SQIVND (reference sequence). The CDR3 spans 15 residues. The CDR3 DNA is TGTGCCAGTAGTATAGCGGGACAAAACACCGGGGAGCTGTTTTCT. This sequence encodes CASSIAGQNTGELFS.

Comments on this clonotype: A clone one base away is much larger, so this may be a read error. V gene TRBV15 combines with J gene TRBJ1-2, with 8 positions matching TRBD1. CDR1 and CDR2 from the germline V gene are LNHNV and YYDKDF (reference sequence). The CDR3 spans 15 residues. CDR3: CATTRPGQEDYDYTF. CDR3 nucleotides: TGTGCCACCACTCGTCCGGGACAGGAAGACTATGACTACACCTTC.

This clonotype was counted at least ten times. The chain recombines TRBV28 with TRBJ2-3; D gene ambiguous. The V gene lost 2 bases and the J gene lost 6 bases, with 6 bases spanning the gap. CDR1 and CDR2 (germline): MDHEN, SYDVKM. The CDR3 extends over 12 amino acids. CDR3 residues: CASSLLPDTQYF. CDR3 bases: TGTGCCAGCAGTTTACTGCCCGATACGCAGTATTTT.